A single sample is the source of the 18 T cell receptor beta chains below, sequenced in a study of blood T cell repertoires in COVID-19 (TCRdb year 2020). Receptors were amplified or captured by the immunoSEQ multiplex PCR assay. TCRdb's version of the immuneACCESS table is confined to in-frame rearrangements and falls short of the full clone set. An unresolved V gene accounts for under half of the shortfall where checked; the remainder is of unknown origin. In all, the sample holds 110,000 to 150,000 clones, and roughly 85% of those were seen once. The ten largest clones take up around 2.9% of the sample. The sequenced sample was peripheral blood. The origin of the receptors is a man in his fifties with acute or convalescent COVID-19.

This chain links TRBV7-9 with TRBJ1-2, with 11 bases lining up with TRBD1. Germline CDR1 reads SEHNR; CDR2 reads FQNEAQ (reference sequence). Trimming cost V 5 bases and J 8 bases; bases outside gene matches: 10. The CDR3 is 15 amino acids. The CDR3: CASSAPDRGREGYTF. DNA for the CDR3: TGTGCCAGCAGCGCCCCGGACAGGGGGCGGGAAGGCTACACCTTC.

The CDR3 sequence: CASSPTSGVTGELFF. Here the CDR3 DNA reads TGTGCCAGCAGCCCAACTAGCGGGGTCACCGGGGAGCTGTTTTTT. The chain joins TRBV4-2 to TRBJ2-2, with 10 bases identical to TRBD2. CDR1 is LGHNA and CDR2 is YNFKEQ in the germline V gene. V was pared by 4 bases and J by 4 bases, with 3 bases of the junction left unmatched. CDR3 length: 15 amino acids.

This sequence joins TRBV21-1 and TRBJ2-1; the DNA was not compared with TRBD2, the D call given in the table. TRBV21-1 is reported as a pseudogene. The CDR3 covers 14 residues. The CDR3 spells CASGGDWPHNEQFF. The CDR3 DNA is TGTGCCAGCGGGGGGGACTGGCCTCACAATGAGCAGTTCTTC.

This clone was seen just once. This chain links TRBV4-2 with TRBJ2-3; D perhaps matches TRBD1 (6 bases). Germline CDR1 is LGHNA and CDR2 is YNFKEQ. Trimming left V 0 bases short and J 2 bases short, with 9 bases between. The CDR3 runs to 15 residues. CDR3 protein: CASSQDWDNTDTQYF. The DNA for the CDR3 is TGTGCCAGCAGCCAAGATTGGGACAACACAGATACGCAGTATTTT.

The rearrangement uses TRBV5-4 and TRBJ1-2; D remains ambiguous. Germline lookup yields CDR1 SGHNT and CDR2 YYREEE (reference sequence). V was clipped by 4 bases and J by 2 bases, with 12 bases between them. The CDR3 totals 14 residues. This CDR3 is CASSPRGQNYGYTF. In DNA, the CDR3 is TGTGCCAGCAGCCCGCGAGGGCAGAACTATGGCTACACCTTC. Full variable domain (missing parts from reference TRBV5-4 and TRBJ1-2): ETGVTQSPTHLIKTRGQQVTLRCSSQSGHNTVSWYQQALGQGPQFIFQYYREEENGRGNFPPRFSGLQFPNYSSELNVNALELDDSALYLCASSPRGQNYGYTFGSGTRLTVV.

This clone was observed a few times. The chain links TRBV9 to TRBJ1-4; TRBD1 is a possible D gene (5 bases). With 0 bases removed from V and 4 bases from J, the gap between germline ends came to 7 bases. The germline V gene has CDR1 SGDLS and CDR2 YYNGEE. This CDR3 spans 14 amino acids. The CDR3, as DNA: TGTGCCAGCAGCGTAGAGGGGCTTAATGAAAAACTGTTTTTT. Its protein is CASSVEGLNEKLFF.

This chain links TRBV2 with TRBJ2-3; 8 bases are shared with TRBD1. The V segment lost 5 bases and the J segment 7 bases; nucleotides outside the gene matches: 5. The CDR3 totals 13 residues. CDR1 is SNHLY, CDR2 FYNNEI, per germline. This chain's CDR3 is CASSRQGMHTQYF. The CDR3 nucleotides are TGTGCCAGCAGTCGACAGGGGATGCATACGCAGTATTTT. The whole variable domain, remainder taken from reference TRBV2 and TRBJ2-3, is EPEVTQTPSHQVTQMGQEVILRCVPISNHLYFYWYRQILGQKVEFLVSFYNNEISEKSEIFDDQFSVERPDGSNFTLKIRSTKLEDSAMYFCASSRQGMHTQYFGPGTRLTVL.

This clone was counted a few times. The chain combines TRBV7-9 with TRBJ2-1; TRBD2 agrees at 9 bases. V dropped 6 bases and J dropped 5; count of bases not matched to a gene: 14. This CDR3 has 17 amino acids. Per the germline V gene, CDR1 is SEHNR and CDR2 is FQNEAQ (reference sequence). The CDR3 sequence is CASRPGGRREGNNEQFF. Here the CDR3 DNA reads TGTGCCAGCAGGCCCGGAGGCCGGCGGGAGGGGAACAATGAGCAGTTCTTC.

This clone occurred once. The CDR3 DNA reads as TGTGCCTGGAGCCGGGACAGCTCCTACGAGCAGTACTTC. Its protein is CAWSRDSSYEQYF. The chain joins TRBV30 to TRBJ2-7; 7 nucleotides agree with TRBD1. The germline V gene has CDR1 GTSNPN and CDR2 SVGIG (reference sequence). With V trimmed by 3 bases and J by 0 bases, 2 bases remained unmatched. The CDR3 runs 13 residues. Together with reference TRBV30 and TRBJ2-7, the CDR3 gives the full variable domain: SQTIHQWPATLVQPVGSPLSLECTVEGTSNPNLYWYRQAAGRGLQLLFYSVGIGQISSEVPQNLSASRPQDRQFILSSKKLLLSDSGFYLCAWSRDSSYEQYFGPGTRLTVT.

The rearrangement uses TRBV13 and TRBJ1-1, with 8 bases aligning to TRBD1. This CDR3 is built from 14 residues. V lost 5 bases to trimming and J lost 3 bases; unmatched junction nucleotides: 5. Per the germline V gene, CDR1 is PRHDT and CDR2 is FYEKMQ (reference sequence). The CDR3 spells CASSIGQGYTEAFF. CDR3 nucleotides: TGTGCCAGCAGCATTGGACAGGGCTACACTGAAGCTTTCTTT.

V usage is TRBV30 and J usage is TRBJ2-7; TRBD2 matches at 16 bases. CDR1 and CDR2 from the germline V gene are GTSNPN and SVGIG (reference sequence). The V gene end was trimmed by 5 bases and the J gene end by 2 bases; junction bases not matched to a gene: 3. The CDR3 length is 15 residues. DNA of the CDR3: TGTGCCTGGGGGACTAGCGGGAGGGAAGCCTACGAGCAGTACTTC. As protein: CAWGTSGREAYEQYF.

The rearrangement joins TRBV12-3 or TRBV12-4 to TRBJ1-2, with D unresolved. The V gene lost 6 bases and the J gene lost 0 bases, with 8 bases spanning the gap. The CDR3 extends over 13 amino acids. CDR3: CASSPVANYGYTF. CDR3 nucleotides: TGTGCCAGCAGCCCCGTCGCTAACTATGGCTACACCTTC.

The rearrangement joins TRBV9 to TRBJ2-7; D perhaps matches TRBD2 (7 bases). The V gene's germline CDR1 is SGDLS and CDR2 YYNGEE. The V end was cut by 3 bases, the J end by 3 bases, with 16 bases between. CDR3 length: 15 amino acids. CDR3 sequence: CASSEGGTGLYEQYF. DNA for the CDR3: TGTGCCAGCAGCGAGGGGGGGACTGGCCTCTACGAGCAGTACTTC.

The chain links TRBV11-2 to TRBJ1-3; 8 bases line up with TRBD1. This CDR3 contains 14 residues. Germline CDR1 and CDR2: SGHAT and FQNNGV. V shed 6 bases and J 6 bases; nucleotides not matched to a gene: 7. The CDR3 nucleotides read TGTGCCAGCAGTTCTCGGACAGGGCTAAACACCATATATTTT. Residues: CASSSRTGLNTIYF.

The CDR3 bases are TGTGCCATCAGTGGCACAGACGGTGAAGCTTTCTTT. Protein product: CAISGTDGEAFF. The chain links TRBV10-3 to TRBJ1-1; D remains unclear. V lost 4 bases to trimming and J lost 7 bases, with 10 bases between them. Germline V gene sequence: CDR1 ENHRY, CDR2 SYGVKD. The CDR3 is made up of 12 amino acids.

The rearrangement joins TRBV7-9 to TRBJ1-2; 10 nucleotides agree with TRBD1. The J segment lost 2 bases and the V segment lost 4 bases, leaving 1 base of the junction unmatched. The CDR3 consists of 14 residues. Per germline, CDR1 SEHNR and CDR2 FQNEAQ (reference sequence). The CDR3 sequence is CASSSGQGNYGYTF. For the CDR3, the DNA is TGTGCCAGCAGCTCGGGACAGGGGAACTATGGCTACACCTTC.

The chain carries TRBV6-5 and TRBJ1-6; D uncertain. V was clipped by 6 bases and J by 4 bases, with 13 bases between them. The CDR3 totals 15 residues. Germline assignment: CDR1 MNHEY and CDR2 SVGAGI. The CDR3 loop reads CASSQNQAYNSPLHF. The CDR3 DNA sequence: TGTGCCAGCAGCCAGAACCAGGCGTATAATTCACCCCTCCACTTT.

This chain links TRBV18 with TRBJ2-7, with 9 bases aligning to TRBD2. The CDR3 runs to 14 residues. CDR1 and CDR2 from the germline V gene are KGHSH and LQKENI. V lost 2 bases, J lost 4 bases, and 3 bases stayed unmatched. CDR3 loop: CASSPETSGYEQYF. In DNA, the CDR3 is TGTGCCAGCTCACCAGAGACTAGCGGTTACGAGCAGTACTTC.